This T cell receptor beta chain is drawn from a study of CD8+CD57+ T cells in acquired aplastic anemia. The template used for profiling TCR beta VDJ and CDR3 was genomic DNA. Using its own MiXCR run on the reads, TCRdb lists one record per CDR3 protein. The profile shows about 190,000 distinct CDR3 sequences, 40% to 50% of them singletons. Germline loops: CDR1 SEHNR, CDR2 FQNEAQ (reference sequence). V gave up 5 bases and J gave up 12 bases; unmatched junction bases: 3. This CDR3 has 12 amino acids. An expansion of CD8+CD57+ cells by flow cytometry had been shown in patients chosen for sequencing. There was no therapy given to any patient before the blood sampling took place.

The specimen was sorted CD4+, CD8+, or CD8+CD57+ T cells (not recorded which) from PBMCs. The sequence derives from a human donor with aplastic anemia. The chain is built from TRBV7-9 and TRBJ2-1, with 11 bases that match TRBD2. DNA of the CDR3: TGTGCCAGCAGCCCTCTAGCGGGGGGGCAGTTCTTC. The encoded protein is CASSPLAGGQFF.